The 2 T cell receptor beta chains presented below share a single source sample, sequenced in a study of Ad26.COV2.S vaccination and SARS-CoV-2 variants (dated by TCRdb to the early 2020s). The library came from the immunoSEQ multiplex PCR assay. TCRdb provides this immuneACCESS table in a form limited to in-frame rearrangements. Some clones are lacking; in checked studies, under half of them reflect an unresolved V gene, and why the rest are absent is not known. The sample has over 250,000 clones on record, roughly 86% of them singletons. The ten largest clones capture 3% to 4% of the sample. This specimen's treatment or condition label, interpreted: about 20 received Ad26.COV2.S at low or high dose, single or two shots; 5 received placebo; per-sample allocation not given. For vaccine and placebo recipients, repertoires were sequenced using samples collected on day 63 after the first injection.

This material consisted of peripheral blood, taken in a trial of Ad26.COV2.S vaccine versus placebo. These receptors were obtained from a person aged 18-65 years who received the Ad26.COV2.S COVID-19 vaccine or a placebo.

This clone was observed a few times. V and J are TRBV19 and TRBJ2-3; D unresolved. V lost 4 bases and J 4 bases, leaving 3 bases between the germline ends. This CDR3 is 11 amino acids long. Germline lookup yields CDR1 LNHDA and CDR2 SQIVND (reference sequence). The CDR3: CASSSPDTQYF. The CDR3 region has the DNA TGTGCCAGTAGTAGCCCAGATACGCAGTATTTT.

V and J are TRBV11-2 and TRBJ2-5; maybe TRBD2 (6 bases). V was shortened by 3 bases and J by 5 bases, with 16 bases between the two germline ends. Per germline, CDR1 SGHAT and CDR2 FQNNGV. The CDR3 has 15 residues. The CDR3 DNA reads as TGTGCCAGCAGCTTCGGGTCTAGCGCCCTTGAGACCCAGTACTTC. Translated, it gives CASSFGSSALETQYF.